The 21 T cell receptor beta chains given below trace back to one sample, sequenced in a study of T cells in Graves' hyperthyroidism and ophthalmopathy. Authors of the study amplified TCR beta CDR3 regions from RNA transcripts. With the HTBI primer set, the TCR CDR3 went through a first round of RT-PCR. MiXCR, applied by TCRdb to the multiplex PCR reads, yields one record per CDR3 protein. The data show 650,000 to 800,000 distinct CDR3 sequences, less than 45% seen once. Sequenced input: peripheral blood or thyroid tissue (not recorded which). These receptors were taken from an adult man with Graves' disease, either hyperthyroidism or ophthalmopathy (not recorded which).

Comments on this clonotype: A junction boundary mismatches the germline segment, possibly from a read error. The chain has TRBV24-1 and TRBJ2-7, with D unclear. This CDR3 contains 14 residues. From germline, CDR1 is KGHDR and CDR2 SFDVKD. This CDR3 reads CATCDTQTSYEQYF. The CDR3 DNA reads TGTGCCACCTGTGATACACAGACTTCCTACGAGCAGTACTTC.

The chain links TRBV29-1 to TRBJ1-5; D is unclear. Trimming removed 7 bases from V and 1 base from J, with 8 bases in between. This CDR3 comprises 12 residues. Germline V gene data show CDR1 as SQVTM and CDR2 as ANQGSEA. This CDR3 is CSALDSNQPQHF. CDR3 nucleotides: TGCAGCGCCCTCGACAGCAATCAGCCCCAGCATTTT.

This clonotype was observed a handful of times. This chain uses TRBV5-5 with TRBJ1-1; tentative D call: TRBD1 (6 bases). Germline CDR1 and CDR2: SGHKS and YYEKEE (reference sequence). V lost 2 bases to trimming and J lost 3 bases, with 14 bases between them. The CDR3 has 15 amino acids. CDR3 protein: CASSLTGTRHTEAFF. CDR3 coding DNA: TGTGCCAGCAGCTTAACAGGGACGCGGCACACTGAAGCTTTCTTT.

The gene calls are TRBV11-2 and TRBJ2-2, with D possibly matching TRBD2 (5 bases). This CDR3 region has 15 residues. The germline V gene encodes CDR1 SGHAT and CDR2 FQNNGV. The V gene lost 5 bases and the J gene lost 0 bases, with 10 bases spanning the gap. The CDR3 loop reads CASSNRGPNTGELFF. The CDR3 nucleotides are TGTGCCAGCAGCAACCGGGGTCCGAACACCGGGGAGCTGTTTTTT.

The chain carries TRBV7-9 and TRBJ1-1; weak D call: TRBD1 (6 bases). V gave up 6 bases and J gave up 12 bases, with 14 bases separating them. Germline V lookup: CDR1 SEHNR, CDR2 FQNEAQ (reference sequence). The CDR3 is made up of 11 amino acids. CDR3 residues: CASSRTDETFF. CDR3 nucleotides: TGTGCCAGCAGTCGGACAGACGAAACTTTCTTT.

This clonotype was picked up a small number of times. V and J are TRBV9 and TRBJ2-7; 9 bases align to TRBD1. The CDR3 runs 15 residues. Germline lookup yields CDR1 SGDLS and CDR2 YYNGEE. V dropped 0 bases and J dropped 1; count of bases not matched to a gene: 2. CDR3 DNA: TGTGCCAGCAGCGTAGAAGGGACAGGGTCCTACGAGCAGTACTTC. This sequence encodes CASSVEGTGSYEQYF.

The chain joins TRBV2 to TRBJ2-6; no clear D gene. This CDR3 spans 15 amino acids. Trimming shortened V by 6 bases and J by 0 bases, and 9 bases separated the two germline ends. CDR1 is SNHLY and CDR2 is FYNNEI in the germline V gene. The chain's CDR3 is CASRESNSGANVLTF. The CDR3 DNA reads TGTGCCAGCAGAGAGTCTAACTCTGGGGCCAACGTCCTGACTTTC.

The chain carries TRBV12-3 or TRBV12-4 and TRBJ1-5; a possible D gene is TRBD1 (6 bases). The CDR3 loop spans 15 amino acids. The V gene lost 8 bases and the J gene lost 1 base, with 15 bases spanning the gap. The CDR3 nucleotides read TGTGCCAGCCTTCGGACAGAGGAGAGCAATCAGCCCCAGCATTTT. It specifies CASLRTEESNQPQHF.

The V and J genes are TRBV25-1 and TRBJ1-2, with 7 bases aligning to TRBD1. Germline-derived CDR1 and CDR2 are MGHDK and SYGVNS. V was clipped by 4 bases and J by 3 bases; unmatched bases: 8. The CDR3 totals 15 residues. The CDR3 region is CASSARVQGDYGYTF. The CDR3 DNA reads TGTGCCAGCAGTGCTAGAGTCCAGGGGGACTATGGCTACACCTTC.

The chain carries TRBV20-1 and TRBJ1-2, with D perhaps TRBD1 (6 bases). CDR3 length: 13 residues. Germline-derived CDR1 and CDR2 are DFQATT and SNEGSKA (reference sequence). V was trimmed by 2 bases and J by 4 bases, leaving 11 bases between them. The CDR3: CSARQGSRYGYTF. The CDR3 DNA reads TGCAGTGCTAGACAGGGGTCTCGCTATGGCTACACCTTC.

This clonotype was observed a few times. The chain combines TRBV12-3 or TRBV12-4 with TRBJ1-4; D gene uncertain. Trimming pared 2 bases from V and 0 bases from J, leaving 4 bases between. This CDR3 contains 14 residues. The DNA for the CDR3 is TGTGCCAGCAGTTTACAGACAACTAATGAAAAACTGTTTTTT. It is translated as CASSLQTTNEKLFF.

The table lists this clonotype with many counts. This sequence joins TRBV15 and TRBJ2-5; 8 bases match TRBD2. Germline CDR1 reads LNHNV; CDR2 reads YYDKDF (reference sequence). The CDR3 runs 17 residues. V dropped 0 bases and J dropped 3; count of bases not matched to a gene: 9. CDR3 sequence: CATSRENRLAGEETQYF. CDR3 nucleotides: TGTGCCACCAGCAGAGAAAACAGGCTAGCGGGCGAAGAGACCCAGTACTTC.

This chain joins TRBV20-1 and TRBJ2-7, with TRBD2 identical over 8 bases. The CDR3 consists of 15 residues. V lost 1 base to trimming and J lost 5 bases; unmatched junction nucleotides: 10. CDR1 is DFQATT and CDR2 is SNEGSKA in the germline V gene (reference sequence). CDR3 residues: CSARGSSGSPHEQYF. For the CDR3, the DNA is TGCAGTGCTAGAGGTTCAAGCGGGAGCCCCCACGAGCAGTACTTC.

V and J are TRBV5-5 and TRBJ1-6; 10 bases line up with TRBD1. J lost 1 base, V lost 8 bases, and 18 bases had no gene match. Germline V gives CDR1 SGHKS, CDR2 YYEKEE (reference sequence). The CDR3 contains 20 residues. CDR3 nucleotides: TGTGCCAGTAGTCTAGACGCTCCGGGACAGGGGAAATCCTATAATTCACCCCTCCACTTT. Amino acids: CASSLDAPGQGKSYNSPLHF. The variable domain in full, completed from reference TRBV5-5 and TRBJ1-6, reads DAGVTQSPTHLIKTRGQQVTLRCSPISGHKSVSWYQQVLGQGPQFIFQYYEKEERGRGNFPDRFSARQFPNYSSELNVNALLLGDSALYLCASSLDAPGQGKSYNSPLHFGNGTRLTVT.

The V and J genes are TRBV20-1 and TRBJ2-7, with 9 bases lining up with TRBD1. The germline V gene encodes CDR1 DFQATT and CDR2 SNEGSKA (reference sequence). V shed 8 bases, J shed 2 bases, and the junction held 10 bases outside the gene matches. The CDR3 spans 14 residues. The CDR3 coding sequence is TGCAGTTGTGCCCCGGGACAGGGACCCTACGAGCAGTACTTC. Translating gives CSCAPGQGPYEQYF.

The table lists this clonotype with many counts. The V and J genes are TRBV7-8 and TRBJ1-1, with D possibly being TRBD1 (6 bases). V was cut by 1 base and J by 3 bases, with 9 bases left in between. Looked up from germline, CDR1 is SGHVS and CDR2 is FQNEAQ. This CDR3 comprises 14 residues. The CDR3 region has the DNA TGTGCCAGCAGCTTAGGACAGGCTTACACTGAAGCTTTCTTT. Its translation is CASSLGQAYTEAFF.

This clonotype was detected ten times or more. The chain recombines TRBV7-8 with TRBJ1-5, with D uncertain. CDR3 length: 12 residues. Germline V gives CDR1 SGHVS, CDR2 FQNEAQ. V dropped 3 bases and J dropped 3 bases, with 3 bases sitting between them. CDR3 region: CASSFLNQPQHF. The CDR3 DNA reads as TGTGCCAGCAGCTTCCTCAATCAGCCCCAGCATTTT.

This clonotype has only a few counts. V gene TRBV9 combines with J gene TRBJ2-7; 8 nucleotides line up with TRBD1. The CDR3 sequence is 15 residues long. Germline-derived CDR1 and CDR2 are SGDLS and YYNGEE. The V and J ends lost 5 bases and 5 bases, in that order; junction bases with no gene match: 12. The CDR3 coding sequence is TGTGCCAGCAGTTACTCGGGGCAGGGGGCTAACGAGCAGTACTTC. It encodes CASSYSGQGANEQYF.

This clonotype was counted ten times or more. The chain links TRBV2 to TRBJ1-6; TRBD1 is a possible D gene (5 bases). V shed 9 bases and J shed 8 bases, with 14 bases lying between them. The CDR3 runs 13 residues. CDR1 and CDR2 (germline): SNHLY, FYNNEI. CDR3 sequence (DNA): TGTGCCAGTTACCGGGACGGTGATTCACCCCTCCACTTT. Protein: CASYRDGDSPLHF.

The chain links TRBV6-6 to TRBJ1-5; D is undetermined. Between the trimmed V and J ends, which lost 6 bases and 7 bases, there was a span of 13 bases. The CDR3 spans 13 residues. From germline, CDR1 is MNHNY and CDR2 SVGAGI (reference sequence). The CDR3 bases are TGTGCCAGCAGGGACCGACAACGACAGCCCCAGCATTTT. Its translation: CASRDRQRQPQHF.

The chain recombines TRBV12-3 or TRBV12-4 with TRBJ1-1; TRBD1 matches 7 bases. V gave up 7 bases and J gave up 0 bases; unmatched junction bases: 5. The CDR3 sequence is 14 residues long. CDR3 sequence reads: CASNPGQVNTEAFF. The CDR3 region has the DNA TGTGCCAGCAACCCTGGACAGGTGAACACTGAAGCTTTCTTT.